Shown below are 22 T cell receptor beta chains from a single sample sequenced in a study of T cell changes during pregnancy in multiple sclerosis. The repertoire was sequenced with immunoSEQ multiplex PCR; TCRdb's copy has only in-frame clones and lacks some. The table shows 47,000 or so clones, with around 90% occurring only once. The sample here was peripheral blood, taken after pregnancy. Every receptor here comes from a female donor in good health, enrolled as a control in a pregnancy study.

The chain employs TRBV5-6 and TRBJ2-5; 12 bases agree with TRBD1. This CDR3 is 17 amino acids long. Germline trimming cut 2 bases from V and 5 bases from J; bases unmatched to any gene: 10. Germline V gene data show CDR1 as SGHDT and CDR2 as YYEEEE. CDR3 sequence (DNA): TGTGCCAGCAGCTTCCCGGGACAGGGGGCACCGGGGGAGACCCAGTACTTC. This codes for CASSFPGQGAPGETQYF. Complete variable domain (other parts from reference TRBV5-6 and TRBJ2-5): DAGVTQSPTHLIKTRGQQVTLRCSPKSGHDTVSWYQQALGQGPQFIFQYYEEEERQRGNFPDRFSGHQFPNYSSELNVNALLLGDSALYLCASSFPGQGAPGETQYFGPGTRLLVL.

The chain uses TRBV5-4 and TRBJ1-2, with D perhaps matching TRBD1 (5 bases). CDR1 is SGHNT, CDR2 YYREEE, per germline (reference sequence). This CDR3 region has 15 residues. V dropped 4 bases and J dropped 0 bases, with 13 bases sitting between them. CDR3 residues: CASSPGRGANYGYTF. In DNA, the CDR3 is TGTGCCAGCAGCCCGGGGCGGGGGGCTAACTATGGCTACACCTTC.

This clone was seen just once. This chain joins TRBV7-9 and TRBJ1-1, with D tentatively TRBD1 (5 bases). The CDR3 runs to 14 residues. V lost 7 bases, J lost 6 bases, and 18 bases lay in between. Germline V CDR1 and CDR2: SEHNR, FQNEAQ (reference sequence). As DNA, the CDR3 is TGTGCCAGCATCCCCATCCCAGGGTCCCCTGAAGCTTTCTTT. Its translation is CASIPIPGSPEAFF. Combining the CDR3 with reference TRBV7-9 and TRBJ1-1 gives the whole variable domain DTGVSQNPRHKITKRGQNVTFRCDPISEHNRLYWYRQTLGQGPEFLTYFQNEAQLEKSRLLSDRFSAERPKGSFSTLEIQRTEQGDSAMYLCASIPIPGSPEAFFGQGTRLTVV.

The chain employs TRBV6-6 and TRBJ2-1; 7 nucleotides agree with TRBD2. The CDR3 totals 15 residues. The V segment lost 1 base and the J segment 5 bases; nucleotides outside the gene matches: 5. Germline V gene data show CDR1 as MNHNY and CDR2 as SVGAGI (reference sequence). This CDR3 is CASSYWQGGNNEQFF. The CDR3 coding sequence is TGTGCCAGCAGTTACTGGCAGGGAGGGAACAATGAGCAGTTCTTC.

This chain joins TRBV4-2 and TRBJ2-2; 8 bases match TRBD1. Germline CDR1 reads LGHNA; CDR2 reads YNFKEQ. Trimming cost V 0 bases and J 6 bases; bases outside gene matches: 6. This CDR3 region has 16 residues. The CDR3 here is CASSQDQGAGAGELFF. In DNA form, the CDR3 reads TGTGCCAGCAGCCAAGATCAGGGGGCGGGCGCCGGGGAGCTGTTTTTT.

The rearrangement uses TRBV19 and TRBJ1-1; D is unclear. V lost 7 bases to trimming and J lost 6 bases, with 15 bases between them. The CDR3 spans 13 residues. Germline-derived CDR1 and CDR2 are LNHDA and SQIVND (reference sequence). The CDR3 sequence is CASMQDGIAEAFF. Here the CDR3 DNA reads TGTGCCAGTATGCAAGACGGGATCGCTGAAGCTTTCTTT.

This rearrangement joins TRBV9 to TRBJ2-3; possible D gene TRBD1, 7 bases. V was clipped by 0 bases and J by 2 bases, with 10 bases between them. This CDR3 comprises 15 residues. In germline, CDR1 is SGDLS, CDR2 YYNGEE. The CDR3 DNA follows: TGTGCCAGCAGCGTAGCAGGGGGGTTCACAGATACGCAGTATTTT. This codes for CASSVAGGFTDTQYF. Supplemented by reference TRBV9 and TRBJ2-3, the full variable domain reads DSGVTQTPKHLITATGQRVTLRCSPRSGDLSVYWYQQSLDQGLQFLIQYYNGEERAKGNILERFSAQQFPDLHSELNLSSLELGDSALYFCASSVAGGFTDTQYFGPGTRLTVL.

This clone appeared once. The CDR3 is CASRQQRQGGTEAFF. In DNA, the CDR3 is TGTGCCAGCAGGCAACAGAGACAGGGGGGCACTGAAGCTTTCTTT. J is TRBJ1-1 and V is TRBV11-2; 9 bases align to TRBD1. This CDR3 is built from 15 residues. J was trimmed by 4 bases and V by 6 bases; bases with no gene match: 9. Germline values: CDR1 SGHAT, CDR2 FQNNGV.

The chain employs TRBV7-8 and TRBJ2-7, with 9 bases fitting TRBD1. The CDR3 extends over 16 amino acids. V shed 5 bases and J 5 bases; nucleotides not matched to a gene: 13. CDR1 SGHVS and CDR2 FQNEAQ come from the germline V gene. CDR3 nucleotides: TGTGCCAGCAGCCCCGGGGAAGGGACAGGGATACACGAGCAGTACTTC. It yields the protein CASSPGEGTGIHEQYF. The full variable domain, with the rest looked up from reference TRBV7-8 and TRBJ2-7, is GAGVSQSPRYKVAKRGQDVALRCDPISGHVSLFWYQQALGQGPEFLTYFQNEAQLDKSGLPSDRFFAERPEGSVSTLKIQRTQQEDSAVYLCASSPGEGTGIHEQYFGPGTRLTVT.

The V gene is TRBV6-1, the J gene TRBJ1-1; the D is unclear. Trimming took off 6 bases at V and 6 bases at J, with 20 bases between the two ends. CDR3 length: 15 residues. Germline V lookup: CDR1 MNHNS, CDR2 SASEGT. The CDR3 DNA reads as TGTGCCAGCAGCCGATCCCCGAGGTCGGTTGCTGAAGCTTTCTTT. It specifies CASSRSPRSVAEAFF.

The genes are TRBV18 and TRBJ1-2; TRBD1 agrees at 7 bases. Germline CDR1 KGHSH, CDR2 LQKENI. This CDR3 has 14 residues. The V segment lost 2 bases and the J segment 4 bases; nucleotides outside the gene matches: 4. The CDR3 spells CASSPGDRIYGYTF. CDR3 sequence (DNA): TGTGCCAGCTCACCAGGGGACAGAATCTATGGCTACACCTTC.

The chain employs TRBV6-4 and TRBJ2-6; maybe TRBD2 (5 bases). The CDR3 sequence is 16 residues long. Trimming removed 0 bases at V and 4 bases at J, with 10 bases between. Germline V gives CDR1 MRHNA, CDR2 SNTAGT. The CDR3 loop reads CASSDSPGIGANVLTF. For the CDR3, the DNA is TGTGCCAGCAGTGACTCGCCGGGGATCGGGGCCAACGTCCTGACTTTC.

The chain carries TRBV6-5 and TRBJ1-1; perhaps TRBD1 as D (5 bases). CDR3 length equals 16 residues. V was clipped by 1 base and J by 1 base, with 13 bases between them. Germline lookup yields CDR1 MNHEY and CDR2 SVGAGI. The CDR3 region is CASSYLYQGGNTEAFF. The CDR3 DNA follows: TGTGCCAGCAGTTACTTATACCAGGGTGGGAACACTGAAGCTTTCTTT.

V is TRBV6-1 and J is TRBJ1-2, with D tentatively TRBD1 (5 bases). CDR3 size: 13 residues. Germline assignment: CDR1 MNHNS and CDR2 SASEGT. Deletions cut 2 bases from V and 4 bases from J, with 8 bases between. The CDR3 sequence: CASSEWGSYGYTF. The DNA of the CDR3 is TGTGCCAGCAGTGAATGGGGCAGCTATGGCTACACCTTC.

The chain couples TRBV27 to TRBJ2-3; 11 nucleotides match TRBD2. The germline V gene encodes CDR1 MNHEY and CDR2 SMNVEV (reference sequence). There are 18 residues in the CDR3. V lost 7 bases to trimming and J lost 0 bases; unmatched junction nucleotides: 12. The CDR3 DNA is TGTGCCAGCACTTCCGTTCGACTAGCGGGGCCAAGCACAGATACGCAGTATTTT. Translating gives CASTSVRLAGPSTDTQYF.

Here the CDR3 reads CAISETAPNYGYTF. CDR3 sequence (DNA): TGTGCCATCAGTGAAACAGCCCCTAACTATGGCTACACCTTC. The chain couples TRBV10-3 to TRBJ1-2; D is ambiguous. Trimming stripped 3 bases from V and 0 bases from J, with 8 bases between. Germline CDR1 and CDR2: ENHRY and SYGVKD. The CDR3 length is 14 residues.

The chain employs TRBV29-1 and TRBJ1-4; 7 positions agree with TRBD1. Germline V gene data show CDR1 as SQVTM and CDR2 as ANQGSEA. V shed 6 bases and J 5 bases; nucleotides not matched to a gene: 9. The CDR3 runs to 14 residues. CDR3 sequence reads: CSVDLTGNNEKLFF. Here the CDR3 DNA reads TGCAGCGTAGACTTGACAGGGAACAATGAAAAACTGTTTTTT.

This rearrangement joins TRBV29-1 to TRBJ2-7; weak D call: TRBD1 (6 bases). The CDR3 spans 11 residues. Deletions cut 6 bases from V and 6 bases from J, with 12 bases between. Germline loops: CDR1 SQVTM, CDR2 ANQGSEA. Written as DNA, the CDR3 is TGCAGCGTCTCGACAGGACGCGAGCAGTACTTC. It codes for CSVSTGREQYF.

The chain employs TRBV4-3 and TRBJ2-1, with D possibly TRBD2 on 6 matching bases. CDR1 is LGHNA, CDR2 YSLEER, per germline. The ends were cut back, 0 bases at V and 3 bases at J, with 6 bases in the middle. The CDR3 contains 14 residues. Here the CDR3 DNA reads TGCGCCAGCAGCCAAGAGGGGGGCTACAATGAGCAGTTCTTC. Its translation: CASSQEGGYNEQFF.

The chain carries TRBV18 and TRBJ2-2, with D possibly being TRBD2 (6 bases). Germline CDR1 reads KGHSH; CDR2 reads LQKENI. V was cut by 0 bases and J by 7 bases, with 12 bases left in between. The CDR3 extends over 15 amino acids. This CDR3 is CASSPPRGSGGELFF. CDR3 coding DNA: TGTGCCAGCTCACCACCGCGGGGTTCGGGCGGGGAGCTGTTTTTT.

The V and J genes are TRBV7-9 and TRBJ2-7; 9 nucleotides align to TRBD1. J was trimmed by 1 base and V by 5 bases; bases with no gene match: 6. The CDR3 totals 15 residues. The germline V gene encodes CDR1 SEHNR and CDR2 FQNEAQ (reference sequence). For the CDR3, the DNA is TGTGCCAGCAGCCCATCGGGACAGGGATCCTACGAGCAGTACTTC. Encoded protein: CASSPSGQGSYEQYF.

V is TRBV4-2 and J is TRBJ2-3, with 14 bases identical to TRBD2. The ends lost 1 base at V and 4 bases at J; junction bases unmatched: 4. CDR1 and CDR2 from the germline V gene are LGHNA and YNFKEQ. The length of the CDR3 is 17 residues. The CDR3 sequence: CASSQVRLAGGPDTQYF. The CDR3 nucleotides read TGTGCCAGCAGCCAAGTTCGACTAGCGGGAGGGCCAGATACGCAGTATTTT.